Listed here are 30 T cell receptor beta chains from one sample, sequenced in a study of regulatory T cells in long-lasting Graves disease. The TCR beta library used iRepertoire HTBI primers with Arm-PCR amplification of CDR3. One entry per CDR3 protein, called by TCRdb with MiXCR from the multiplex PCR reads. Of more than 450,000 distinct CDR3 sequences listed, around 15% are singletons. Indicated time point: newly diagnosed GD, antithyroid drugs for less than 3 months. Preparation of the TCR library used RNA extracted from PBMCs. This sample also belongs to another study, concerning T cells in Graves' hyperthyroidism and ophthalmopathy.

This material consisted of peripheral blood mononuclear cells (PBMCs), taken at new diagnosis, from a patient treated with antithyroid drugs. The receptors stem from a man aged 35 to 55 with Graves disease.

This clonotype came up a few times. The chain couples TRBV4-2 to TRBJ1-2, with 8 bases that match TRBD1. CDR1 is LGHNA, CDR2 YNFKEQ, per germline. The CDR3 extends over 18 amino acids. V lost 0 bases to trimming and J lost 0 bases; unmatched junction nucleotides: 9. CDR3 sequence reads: CASSQERDRPMTNYGYTF. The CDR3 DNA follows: TGTGCCAGCAGCCAAGAGAGGGACAGGCCGATGACTAACTATGGCTACACCTTC.

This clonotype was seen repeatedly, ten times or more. This chain's CDR3 is CASSRLAGGLQYF. In DNA form, the CDR3 reads TGTGCCAGCAGCCGCCTAGCGGGAGGACTCCAGTACTTC. The chain recombines TRBV3-1 with TRBJ2-7, with 11 bases aligning to TRBD2. The germline V gene encodes CDR1 LGHDT and CDR2 YNNKEL (reference sequence). V was pared by 4 bases and J by 10 bases, with 6 bases of the junction left unmatched. The CDR3 is 13 amino acids.

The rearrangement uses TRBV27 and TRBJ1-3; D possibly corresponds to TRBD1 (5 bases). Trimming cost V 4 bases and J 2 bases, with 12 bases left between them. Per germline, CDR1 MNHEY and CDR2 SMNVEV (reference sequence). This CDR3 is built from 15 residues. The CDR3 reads CASSSTGSAGNTIYF. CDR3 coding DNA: TGTGCCAGCAGTTCCACAGGTAGTGCTGGAAACACCATATATTTT.

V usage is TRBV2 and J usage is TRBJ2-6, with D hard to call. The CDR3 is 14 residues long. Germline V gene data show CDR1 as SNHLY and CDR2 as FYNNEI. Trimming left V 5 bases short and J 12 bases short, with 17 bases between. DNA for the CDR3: TGTGCCAGCAGTTACGGGCAGGCCTCTCTCGTCCTGACTTTC. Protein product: CASSYGQASLVLTF.

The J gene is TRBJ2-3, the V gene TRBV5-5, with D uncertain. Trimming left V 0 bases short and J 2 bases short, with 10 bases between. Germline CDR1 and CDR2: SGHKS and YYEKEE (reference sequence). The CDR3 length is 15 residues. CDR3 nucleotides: TGTGCCAGCAGCTTGGGTAACGTGGCCACAGATACGCAGTATTTT. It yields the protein CASSLGNVATDTQYF.

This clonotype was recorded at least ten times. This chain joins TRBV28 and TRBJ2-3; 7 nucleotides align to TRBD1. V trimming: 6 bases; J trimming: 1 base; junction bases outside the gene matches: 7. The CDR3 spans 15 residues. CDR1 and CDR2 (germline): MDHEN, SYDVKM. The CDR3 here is CASSSLQGRTDTQYF. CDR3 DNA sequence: TGTGCCAGCAGCTCTCTACAGGGGCGCACAGATACGCAGTATTTT.

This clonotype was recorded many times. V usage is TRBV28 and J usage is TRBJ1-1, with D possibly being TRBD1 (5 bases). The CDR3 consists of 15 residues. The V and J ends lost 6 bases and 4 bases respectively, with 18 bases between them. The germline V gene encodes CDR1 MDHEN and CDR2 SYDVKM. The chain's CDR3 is CASSFHPGWVTEAFF. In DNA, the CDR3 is TGTGCCAGCAGCTTCCACCCAGGGTGGGTCACTGAAGCTTTCTTT.

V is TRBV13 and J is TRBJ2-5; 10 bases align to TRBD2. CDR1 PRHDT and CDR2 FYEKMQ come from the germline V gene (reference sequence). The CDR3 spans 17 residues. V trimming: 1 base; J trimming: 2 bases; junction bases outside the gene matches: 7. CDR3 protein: CASSLAGLAALQETQYF. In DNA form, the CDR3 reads TGTGCCAGCAGCTTAGCTGGACTAGCGGCCTTACAAGAGACCCAGTACTTC.

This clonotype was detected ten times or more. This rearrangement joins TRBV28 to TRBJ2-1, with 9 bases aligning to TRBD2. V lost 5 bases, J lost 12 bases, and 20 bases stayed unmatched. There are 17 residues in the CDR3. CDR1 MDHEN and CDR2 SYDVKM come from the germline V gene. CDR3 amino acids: CASSPKPGLAFVYGQFF. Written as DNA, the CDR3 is TGTGCCAGCAGTCCCAAACCGGGACTAGCATTCGTCTATGGGCAGTTCTTC.

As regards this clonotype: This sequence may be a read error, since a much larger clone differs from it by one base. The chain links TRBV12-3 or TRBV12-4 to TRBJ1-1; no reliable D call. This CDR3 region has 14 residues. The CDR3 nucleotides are TGTGCCGGCAGTTTAGCCAACGGGAACACTGAAGCTTTCTTT. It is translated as CAGSLANGNTEAFF.

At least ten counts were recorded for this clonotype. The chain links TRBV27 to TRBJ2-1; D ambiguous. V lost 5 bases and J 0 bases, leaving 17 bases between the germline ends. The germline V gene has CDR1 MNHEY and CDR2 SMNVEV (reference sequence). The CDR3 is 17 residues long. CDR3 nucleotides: TGTGCCAGCAGTCCTCCTTATTACTCGAGCTCCTACAATGAGCAGTTCTTC. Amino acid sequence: CASSPPYYSSSYNEQFF.

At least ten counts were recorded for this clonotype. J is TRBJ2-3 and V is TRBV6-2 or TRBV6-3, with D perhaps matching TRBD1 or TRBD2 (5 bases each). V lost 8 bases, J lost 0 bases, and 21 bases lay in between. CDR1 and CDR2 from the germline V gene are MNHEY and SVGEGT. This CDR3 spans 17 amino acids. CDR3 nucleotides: TGTGCCAGCGGAAGGGACGGACTTTATCAAAGCACAGATACGCAGTATTTT. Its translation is CASGRDGLYQSTDTQYF.

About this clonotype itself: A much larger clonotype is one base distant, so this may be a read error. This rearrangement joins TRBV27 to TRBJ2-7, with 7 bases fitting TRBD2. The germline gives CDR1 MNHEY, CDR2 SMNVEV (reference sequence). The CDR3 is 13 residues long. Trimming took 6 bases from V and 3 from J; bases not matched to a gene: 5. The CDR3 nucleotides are TGTGCCAGCAGAGGACTAGGGGACTACGAGCAGTACTTC. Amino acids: CASRGLGDYEQYF.

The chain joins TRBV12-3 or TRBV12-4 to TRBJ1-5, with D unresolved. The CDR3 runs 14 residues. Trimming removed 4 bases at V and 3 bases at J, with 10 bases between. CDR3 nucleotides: TGTGCCAGCAGTTCCGGCAGAGTCAATCAGCCCCAGCATTTT. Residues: CASSSGRVNQPQHF.

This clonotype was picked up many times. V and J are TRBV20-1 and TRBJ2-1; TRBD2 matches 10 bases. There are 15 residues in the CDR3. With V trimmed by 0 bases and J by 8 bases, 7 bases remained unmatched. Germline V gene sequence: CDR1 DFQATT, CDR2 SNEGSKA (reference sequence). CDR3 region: CSARDPAGGPDEQFF. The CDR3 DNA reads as TGCAGTGCTAGAGATCCAGCGGGAGGGCCCGATGAGCAGTTCTTC.

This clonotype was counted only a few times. This chain's CDR3 is CASSLARGRISYEQYF. The CDR3 nucleotides read TGTGCCAGCAGCTTGGCTCGGGGGCGCATCTCCTACGAGCAGTACTTC. V is TRBV5-6 and J is TRBJ2-7; D is possibly TRBD1 or TRBD2 (6 bases each). CDR1 is SGHDT and CDR2 is YYEEEE in the germline V gene. The CDR3 runs 16 residues. Trimming took off 0 bases at V and 0 bases at J, with 13 bases between the two ends.

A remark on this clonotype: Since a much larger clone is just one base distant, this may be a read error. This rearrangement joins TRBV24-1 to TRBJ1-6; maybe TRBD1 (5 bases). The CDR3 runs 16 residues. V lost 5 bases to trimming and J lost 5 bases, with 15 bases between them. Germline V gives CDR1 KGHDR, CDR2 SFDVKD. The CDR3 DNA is TGTGCCACCAGTGGCGACCCGGGACCGGATAATTCACCCCTCCACTTT. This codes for CATSGDPGPDNSPLHF.

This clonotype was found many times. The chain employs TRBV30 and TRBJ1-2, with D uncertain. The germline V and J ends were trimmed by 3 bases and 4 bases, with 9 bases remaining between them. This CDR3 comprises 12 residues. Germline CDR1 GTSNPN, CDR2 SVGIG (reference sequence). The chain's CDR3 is CAWSLYGYGYTF. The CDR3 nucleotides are TGTGCCTGGAGCCTCTACGGCTATGGCTACACCTTC.

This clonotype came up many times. The CDR3 DNA sequence: TGCAGTGGTGGTAGCGGAACCTACGAGCAGTACTTC. It encodes CSGGSGTYEQYF. J is TRBJ2-7 and V is TRBV20-1; the D gene is possibly TRBD2 (6 bases). With 7 bases removed from V and 2 bases from J, the gap between germline ends came to 12 bases. The CDR3 loop spans 12 amino acids. Looked up from germline, CDR1 is DFQATT and CDR2 is SNEGSKA (reference sequence).

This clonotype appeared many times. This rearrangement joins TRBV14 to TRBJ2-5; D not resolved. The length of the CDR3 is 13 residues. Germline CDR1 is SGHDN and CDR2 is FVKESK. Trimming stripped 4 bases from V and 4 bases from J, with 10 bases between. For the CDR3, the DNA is TGTGCCAGCAGCCTTCAGATAGCAGAGACCCAGTACTTC. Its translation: CASSLQIAETQYF.

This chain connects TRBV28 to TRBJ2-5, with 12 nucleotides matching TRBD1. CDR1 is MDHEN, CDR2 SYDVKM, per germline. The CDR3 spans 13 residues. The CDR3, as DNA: TGTGCTGGGGGACAGGGGGCTGGCGAGACCCAGTACTTC. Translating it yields CAGGQGAGETQYF.

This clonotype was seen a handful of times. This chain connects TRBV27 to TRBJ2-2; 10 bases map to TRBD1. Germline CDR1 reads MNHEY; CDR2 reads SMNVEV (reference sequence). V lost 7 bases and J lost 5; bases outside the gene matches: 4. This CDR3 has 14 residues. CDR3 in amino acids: CASKTGGRTGELFF. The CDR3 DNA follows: TGTGCCAGCAAGACAGGGGGCCGGACCGGGGAGCTGTTTTTT.

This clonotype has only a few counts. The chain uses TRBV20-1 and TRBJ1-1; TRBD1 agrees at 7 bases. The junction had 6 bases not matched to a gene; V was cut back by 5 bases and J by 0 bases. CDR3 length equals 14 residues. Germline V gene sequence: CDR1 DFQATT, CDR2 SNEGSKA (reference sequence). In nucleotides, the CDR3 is TGCAGTGCTGTCACAGGGGCCGTGAACACTGAAGCTTTCTTT. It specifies CSAVTGAVNTEAFF.

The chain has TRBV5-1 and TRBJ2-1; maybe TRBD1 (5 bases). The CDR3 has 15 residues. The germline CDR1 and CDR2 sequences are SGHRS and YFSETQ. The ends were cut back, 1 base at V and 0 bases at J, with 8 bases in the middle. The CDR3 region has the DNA TGCGCCAGCAGCTTGAAGGGGCACTCCTACAATGAGCAGTTCTTC. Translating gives CASSLKGHSYNEQFF.

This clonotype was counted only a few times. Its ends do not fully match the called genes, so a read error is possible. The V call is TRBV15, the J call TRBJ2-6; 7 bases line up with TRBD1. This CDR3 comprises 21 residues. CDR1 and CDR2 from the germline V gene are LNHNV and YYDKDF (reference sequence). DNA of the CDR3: TGTGCCACCAGCAGAGATCTAATTTTAACAGGGGACCTCTCTGGGGCCAACGTCTTGACTTTC. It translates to CATSRDLILTGDLSGANVLTF.

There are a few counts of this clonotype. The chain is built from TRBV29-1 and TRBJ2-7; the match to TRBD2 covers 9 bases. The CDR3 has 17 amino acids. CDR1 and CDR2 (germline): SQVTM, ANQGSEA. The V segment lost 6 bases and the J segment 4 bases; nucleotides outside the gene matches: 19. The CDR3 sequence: CSVPGTSQDNRRYEQYF. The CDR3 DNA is TGCAGCGTCCCCGGGACTAGCCAAGATAACAGACGTTACGAGCAGTACTTC.

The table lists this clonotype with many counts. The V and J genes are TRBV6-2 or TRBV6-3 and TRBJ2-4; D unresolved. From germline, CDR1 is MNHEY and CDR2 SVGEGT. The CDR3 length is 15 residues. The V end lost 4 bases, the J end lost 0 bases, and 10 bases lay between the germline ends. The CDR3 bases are TGTGCCAGCAGTTCGTCTGGATTAGCCAAAAACATTCAGTACTTC. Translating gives CASSSSGLAKNIQYF.

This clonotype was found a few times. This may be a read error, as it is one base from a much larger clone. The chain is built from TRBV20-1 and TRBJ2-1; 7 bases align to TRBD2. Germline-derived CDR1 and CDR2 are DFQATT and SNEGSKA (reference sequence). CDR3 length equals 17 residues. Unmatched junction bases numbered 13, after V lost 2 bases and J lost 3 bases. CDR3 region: CSARSRTSLSCYNEQFF. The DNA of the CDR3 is TGCAGTGCTAGATCGAGGACTAGTCTGAGCTGCTACAATGAGCAGTTCTTC.

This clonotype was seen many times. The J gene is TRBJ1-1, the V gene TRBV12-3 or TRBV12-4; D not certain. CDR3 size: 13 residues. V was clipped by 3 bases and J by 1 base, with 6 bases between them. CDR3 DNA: TGTGCCAGCAGTTTCTCAGGGAACACTGAAGCTTTCTTT. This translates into CASSFSGNTEAFF.

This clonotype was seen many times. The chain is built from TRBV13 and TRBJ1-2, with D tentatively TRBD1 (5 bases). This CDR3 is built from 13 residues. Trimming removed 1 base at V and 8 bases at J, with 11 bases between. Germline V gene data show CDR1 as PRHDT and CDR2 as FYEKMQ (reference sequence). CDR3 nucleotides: TGTGCCAGCAGCTTAGTCGGGGCCGGCGGCTACACCTTC. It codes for CASSLVGAGGYTF. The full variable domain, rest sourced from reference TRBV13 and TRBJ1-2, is AAGVIQSPRHLIKEKRETATLKCYPIPRHDTVYWYQQGPGQDPQFLISFYEKMQSDKGSIPDRFSAQQFSDYHSELNMSSLELGDSALYFCASSLVGAGGYTFGSGTRLTVV.